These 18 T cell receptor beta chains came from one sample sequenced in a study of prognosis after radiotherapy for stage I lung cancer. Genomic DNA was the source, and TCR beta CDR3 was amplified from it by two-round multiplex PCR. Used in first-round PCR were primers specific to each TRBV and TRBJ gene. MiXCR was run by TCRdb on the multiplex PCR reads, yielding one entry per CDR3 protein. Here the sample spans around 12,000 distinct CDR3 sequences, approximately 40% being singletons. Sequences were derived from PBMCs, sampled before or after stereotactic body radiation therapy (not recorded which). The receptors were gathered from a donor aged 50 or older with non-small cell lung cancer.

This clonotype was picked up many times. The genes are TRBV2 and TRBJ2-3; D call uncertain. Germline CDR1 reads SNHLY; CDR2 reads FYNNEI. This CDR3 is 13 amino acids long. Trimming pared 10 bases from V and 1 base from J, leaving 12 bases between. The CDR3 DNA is TGTGCCACAGGACCTAGGGGCACAGATACGCAGTATTTT. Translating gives CATGPRGTDTQYF.

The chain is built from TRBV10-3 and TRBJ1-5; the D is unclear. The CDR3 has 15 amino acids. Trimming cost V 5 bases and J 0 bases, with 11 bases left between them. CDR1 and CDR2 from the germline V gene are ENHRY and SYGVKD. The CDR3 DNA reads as TGTGCCATCAGTTATGGATCAAATAGCAATCAGCCCCAGCATTTT. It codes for CAISYGSNSNQPQHF.

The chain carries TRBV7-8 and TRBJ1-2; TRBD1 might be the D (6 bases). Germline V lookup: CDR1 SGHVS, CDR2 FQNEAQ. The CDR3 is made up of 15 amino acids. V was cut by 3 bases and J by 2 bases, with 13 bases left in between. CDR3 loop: CASSLGGRVNYGYTF. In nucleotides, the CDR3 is TGTGCCAGCAGCTTGGGGGGCAGGGTCAACTATGGCTACACCTTC. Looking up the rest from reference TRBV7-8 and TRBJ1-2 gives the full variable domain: GAGVSQSPRYKVAKRGQDVALRCDPISGHVSLFWYQQALGQGPEFLTYFQNEAQLDKSGLPSDRFFAERPEGSVSTLKIQRTQQEDSAVYLCASSLGGRVNYGYTFGSGTRLTVV.

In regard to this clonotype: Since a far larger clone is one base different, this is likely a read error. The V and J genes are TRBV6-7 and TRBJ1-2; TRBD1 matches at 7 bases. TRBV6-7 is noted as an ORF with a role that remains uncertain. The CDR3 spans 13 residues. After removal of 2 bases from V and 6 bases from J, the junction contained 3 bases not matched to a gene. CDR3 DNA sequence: TGTGCCAGCAGTTACGGGACAGAGAATGGCTACACCTTC. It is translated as CASSYGTENGYTF.

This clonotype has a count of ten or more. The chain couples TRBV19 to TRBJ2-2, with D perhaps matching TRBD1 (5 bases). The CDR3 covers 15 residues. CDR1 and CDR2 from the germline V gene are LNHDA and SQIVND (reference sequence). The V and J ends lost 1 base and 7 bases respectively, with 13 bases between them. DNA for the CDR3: TGTGCCAGTAGTATAGTTAGTACAGGTTACGGGGAGCTGTTTTTT. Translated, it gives CASSIVSTGYGELFF.

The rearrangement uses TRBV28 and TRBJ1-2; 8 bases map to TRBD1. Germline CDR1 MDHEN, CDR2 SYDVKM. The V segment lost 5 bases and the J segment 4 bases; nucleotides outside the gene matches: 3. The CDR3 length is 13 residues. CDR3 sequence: CASSLTGVYGYTF. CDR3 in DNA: TGTGCCAGCAGTCTGACAGGGGTCTATGGCTACACCTTC.

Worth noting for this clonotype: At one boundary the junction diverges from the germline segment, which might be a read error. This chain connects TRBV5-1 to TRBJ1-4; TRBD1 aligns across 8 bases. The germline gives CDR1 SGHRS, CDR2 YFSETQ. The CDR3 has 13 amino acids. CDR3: CSSSTGVGEKLFF. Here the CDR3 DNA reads TGCTCCAGCTCGACAGGGGTAGGCGAAAAACTGTTTTTT.

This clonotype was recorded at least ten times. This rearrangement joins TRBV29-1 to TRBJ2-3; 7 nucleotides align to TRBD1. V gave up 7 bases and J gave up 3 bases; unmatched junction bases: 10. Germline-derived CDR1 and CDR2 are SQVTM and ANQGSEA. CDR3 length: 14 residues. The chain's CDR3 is CSGRRGIGTDTQYF. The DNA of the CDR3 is TGCAGCGGGCGCAGGGGGATCGGAACAGATACGCAGTATTTT.

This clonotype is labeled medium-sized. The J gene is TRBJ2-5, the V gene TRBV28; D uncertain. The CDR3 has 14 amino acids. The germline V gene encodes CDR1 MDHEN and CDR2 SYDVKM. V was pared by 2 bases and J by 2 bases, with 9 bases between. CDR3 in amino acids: CASSLGGNQETQYF. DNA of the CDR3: TGTGCCAGCAGTTTAGGTGGCAATCAAGAGACCCAGTACTTC.

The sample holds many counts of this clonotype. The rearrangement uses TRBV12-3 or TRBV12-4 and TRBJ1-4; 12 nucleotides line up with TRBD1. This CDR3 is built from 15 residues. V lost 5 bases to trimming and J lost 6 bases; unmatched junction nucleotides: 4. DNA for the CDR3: TGTGCCAGCAGTCCCGGGACAGGGGGCGATGAAAAACTGTTTTTT. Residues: CASSPGTGGDEKLFF.

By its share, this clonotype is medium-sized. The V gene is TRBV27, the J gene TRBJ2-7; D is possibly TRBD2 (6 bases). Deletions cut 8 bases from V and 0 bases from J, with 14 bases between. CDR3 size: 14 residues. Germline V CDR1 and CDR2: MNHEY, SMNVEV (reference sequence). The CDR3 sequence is CASGRGRLSYEQYF. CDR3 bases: TGTGCCAGCGGACGGGGGAGGCTCTCCTACGAGCAGTACTTC.

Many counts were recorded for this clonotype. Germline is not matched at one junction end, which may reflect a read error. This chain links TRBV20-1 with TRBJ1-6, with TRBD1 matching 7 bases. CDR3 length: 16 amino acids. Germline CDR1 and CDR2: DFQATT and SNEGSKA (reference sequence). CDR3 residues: CSARDLRGGYNSPPHF. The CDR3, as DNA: TGCAGTGCTAGAGATCTGAGAGGGGGCTATAATTCACCCCCCCACTTT.

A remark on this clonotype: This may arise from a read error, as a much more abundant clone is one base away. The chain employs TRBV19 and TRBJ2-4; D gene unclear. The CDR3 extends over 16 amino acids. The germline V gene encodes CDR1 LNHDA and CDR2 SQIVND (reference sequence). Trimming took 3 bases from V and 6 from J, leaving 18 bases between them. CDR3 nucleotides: TGTGCCAGTAGTATTACCAAGTGGAATCCTGGAAACATTCAGTACTTC. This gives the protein CASSITKWNPGNIQYF.

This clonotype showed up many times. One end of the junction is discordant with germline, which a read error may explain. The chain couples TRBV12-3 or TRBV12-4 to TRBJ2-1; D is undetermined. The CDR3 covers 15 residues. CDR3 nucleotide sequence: TGTGCCAGCAGTTTATGGGAAAGCTCCTACATTGAGCAGTTCTTC. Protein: CASSLWESSYIEQFF.

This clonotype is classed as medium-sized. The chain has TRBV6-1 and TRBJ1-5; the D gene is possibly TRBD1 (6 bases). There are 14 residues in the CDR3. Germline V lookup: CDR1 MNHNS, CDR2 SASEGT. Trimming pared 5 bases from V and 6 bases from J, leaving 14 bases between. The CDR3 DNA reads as TGTGCCAGCAGTCGCAACAGGGACGGTCAGCCCCAGCATTTT. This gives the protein CASSRNRDGQPQHF.

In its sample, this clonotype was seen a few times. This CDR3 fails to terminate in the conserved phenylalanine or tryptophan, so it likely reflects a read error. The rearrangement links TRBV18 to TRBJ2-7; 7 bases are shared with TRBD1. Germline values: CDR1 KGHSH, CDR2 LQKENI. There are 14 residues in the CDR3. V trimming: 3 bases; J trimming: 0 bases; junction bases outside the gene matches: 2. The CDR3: CASSPGQNSYEQYS. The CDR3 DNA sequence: TGTGCCAGCTCACCGGGACAGAACTCCTACGAGCAGTACTCC.

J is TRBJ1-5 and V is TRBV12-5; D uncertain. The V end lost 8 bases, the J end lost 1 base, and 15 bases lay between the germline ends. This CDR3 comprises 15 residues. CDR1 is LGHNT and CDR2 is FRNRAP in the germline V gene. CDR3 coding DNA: TGTGCTAGTTCCCCGGGCTCCTCCAGCAATCAGCCCCAGCATTTT. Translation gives CASSPGSSSNQPQHF. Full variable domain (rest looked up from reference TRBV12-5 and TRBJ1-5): DARVTQTPRHKVTEMGQEVTMRCQPILGHNTVFWYRQTMMQGLELLAYFRNRAPLDDSGMPKDRFSAEMPDATLATLKIQPSEPRDSAVYFCASSPGSSSNQPQHFGDGTRLSIL.

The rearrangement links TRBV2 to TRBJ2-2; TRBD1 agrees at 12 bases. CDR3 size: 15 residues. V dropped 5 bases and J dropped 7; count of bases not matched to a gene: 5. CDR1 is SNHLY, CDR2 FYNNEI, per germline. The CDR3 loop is CASSSGTGGFGELFF. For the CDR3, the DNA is TGTGCCAGCAGTTCCGGGACAGGGGGCTTCGGGGAGCTGTTTTTT.